Here is one T cell receptor beta chain with its context. No cognate antigen has been identified for it. Base qualities are missing; no much larger clone stands one base away. This sample is part of a study of CD8 T cell repertoires and HIV-1 epitope variants (dated by TCRdb to the early 2020s). Study-wide context: Twenty-five peptides representing autologous and known Gag and Nef epitope variants were each used to stimulate T cells in separate culture wells. Among the control conditions were a peptide pool of CMV, EBV and flu, the Ebola AY9 epitope serving as a negative control, and a well with no peptide. The epitopes tested were three Gag epitope families plus Nef HW9 and YT9. T cells were enriched using the EasySep Human T Cell Enrichment Kit and were co-cultured with equal numbers of autologous T cell-negative cells serving as antigen-presenting cells. The cultures were grown for more than nine days in IMDM with gentamicin, and half of the media was changed on days 3 and 7 with IL-2, IL-7 and IL-15 added. An aliquot of 1M T cells was saved as an uncultured baseline condition, separate from the 75 to 95 T cell cultures. Running each culture condition in triplicate, except for one peptide done in duplicate, gave a total of roughly 83 T cell cultures.

Looking up the germline V gene (reference sequence) yields CDR1 PRHDT and CDR2 FYEKMQ. The CDR3 goes from the cysteine to the phenylalanine over 17 residues. The kept DNA is CDR3 alone, 51 bases in frame from the first base. The germline V and J ends show losses of 4 bases and 8 bases respectively, and no gene match explains 14 bases of the junction. The investigation overall reported the following: Roughly 5 clonotypes recognized the Nef KF9 family and one clonotype recognized the HW9 family, while no responses were seen to the TAALDMSHF plasma variant. The assay identified only TCR beta chains and indicated proliferation in response to antigen, without indicating T cell function or cytokine profile. Under ten antigen-specific TCR beta clonotypes were identified, and six of them appeared cross-reactive for autologous or known escape epitope variants.

TCR beta CDR3 regions were sequenced at survey depth on the immunoSEQ platform. The QIAamp DNA micro kit was used to extract genomic DNA from every cultured and uncultured CD8+ T cell population. The source study handled its data this way. Samples with under 5,000 productive reads were excluded, and this exclusion removed about 6.5% of the roughly 80 HIV peptide-stimulated cultures. Sequences were trimmed to CDR3 by a MANAFEST web app, and nonproductive sequences, CDR3s under 5 amino acids, and sequences not starting with C or ending with F/W were removed. Antigen-specific clonotypes had to expand in at least 2 of 3 replicates versus no-peptide control at FDR 0.01, only within one epitope family. In addition, a specific clonotype needed a frequency at least fivefold higher than in wells stimulated with peptides from other epitope families. TCRdb stores this immuneACCESS table with in-frame sequences only. Part of the clones is absent; in the studies checked, under half of the shortfall reflects unresolved V genes, and no reason is known for the rest. That table furnishes V, J and clone size, whereas the DNA furnished D and trimming. The sample has under 6,000 clones on record, about two thirds of them singletons. More than 40% of the sample is in the top ten clones.

The EasySep Human CD8+ T Cell Enrichment Kit was used on day 10 to isolate CD8+ T cells from every culture. This chain joins TRBV13 to TRBJ2-2; the junction holds 9 bases that match TRBD2. This TCR derives from a male donor with HIV. The sample consisted of cultured CD8+ T cells derived from PBMCs. In nucleotide form, the sequence is TGTGCCAGCAGCTCCCCGACGGGCGGGGGGGCTTCTGGGGAGCTGTTTTTT. Its protein is CASSSPTGGGASGELFF.